Below, 13 T cell receptor beta chains from the same sample are listed, as sequenced in a study of blood T cell repertoires in COVID-19. Clones were read by immunoSEQ multiplex PCR, and TCRdb kept only the in-frame ones, dropping some. This table has around 42,000 clones, around 84% appearing once. The sample taken for sequencing was peripheral blood. The source of these receptors is an older woman in a cohort sampled during active COVID-19.

This sequence joins TRBV11-2 and TRBJ1-1, with D perhaps matching TRBD1 (5 bases). The CDR3 is 14 amino acids. CDR1 is SGHAT and CDR2 is FQNNGV in the germline V gene. V dropped 1 base and J dropped 1 base, with 7 bases sitting between them. The CDR3: CASSLARGNTEAFF. CDR3 nucleotides: TGTGCCAGCAGCTTAGCTAGGGGGAACACTGAAGCTTTCTTT.

This clone was found a few times. The chain combines TRBV7-6 with TRBJ2-7; D might be TRBD1 (6 bases). The germline V gene encodes CDR1 SGHVS and CDR2 FNYEAQ. V was cut by 1 base and J by 2 bases, with 12 bases left in between. The CDR3 runs 15 residues. Here the CDR3 DNA reads TGTGCCAGCAGCTTAGGGGCAGGGGTGGCCTACGAGCAGTACTTC. As protein: CASSLGAGVAYEQYF. Filled out from reference TRBV7-6 and TRBJ2-7, the complete variable domain reads GAGVSQSPRYKVTKRGQDVALRCDPISGHVSLYWYRQALGQGPEFLTYFNYEAQQDKSGLPNDRFSAERPEGSISTLTIQRTEQRDSAMYRCASSLGAGVAYEQYFGPGTRLTVT.

CDR3 nucleotides: TGTGCCAGCAGCTTAGCGGGAGGGGCGGTAGATACGCAGTATTTT. This translates into CASSLAGGAVDTQYF. This rearrangement joins TRBV7-2 to TRBJ2-3, with 7 bases lining up with TRBD2. J lost 5 bases, V lost 0 bases, and 5 bases had no gene match. The CDR3 totals 15 residues. CDR1 is SGHTA, CDR2 FQGNSA, per germline.

Sample share makes this clone medium-sized. This chain connects TRBV21-1 to TRBJ1-5; TRBD1 was called by the table and not checked on the DNA. TRBV21-1 is given as a pseudogene. The CDR3 contains 16 residues. This CDR3 is CASSPDRADSNQPQHF. Written as DNA, the CDR3 is TGTGCCAGCAGCCCGGACAGGGCAGATAGCAATCAGCCCCAGCATTTT.

V gene TRBV10-3 combines with J gene TRBJ2-2; 13 bases line up with TRBD2. Germline V gives CDR1 ENHRY, CDR2 SYGVKD. CDR3 length equals 15 residues. Germline trimming cut 2 bases from V and 6 bases from J; bases unmatched to any gene: 0. This CDR3 reads CAISETSGRAGELFF. As DNA, the CDR3 is TGTGCCATCAGTGAGACTAGCGGGAGGGCCGGGGAGCTGTTTTTT.

The genes are TRBV3-1 (or the pseudogene TRBV3-2) and TRBJ2-3; possible D gene TRBD1, 7 bases. Trimming took off 5 bases at V and 6 bases at J, with 12 bases between the two ends. This CDR3 region has 13 residues. Germline CDR1 and CDR2: LGHDT and YNNKEL (reference sequence). CDR3 sequence: CASSSEGADTQYF. DNA for the CDR3: TGTGCCAGCAGCTCGGAGGGGGCGGATACGCAGTATTTT.

The gene calls are TRBV10-3 and TRBJ1-1; tentative D call: TRBD1 (6 bases). The V end lost 10 bases, the J end lost 5 bases, and 17 bases lay between the germline ends. From germline, CDR1 is ENHRY and CDR2 SYGVKD. This CDR3 is 13 amino acids long. The CDR3 loop is CATDPGDGTEAFF. The CDR3, as DNA: TGTGCCACTGACCCAGGGGACGGGACTGAAGCTTTCTTT.

V gene TRBV11-2 combines with J gene TRBJ2-7, with D possibly being TRBD2 (6 bases). Germline CDR1 reads SGHAT; CDR2 reads FQNNGV. This CDR3 has 13 amino acids. Trimming stripped 0 bases from V and 6 bases from J, with 9 bases between. For the CDR3, the DNA is TGTGCCAGCAGCTTAGAGTCCGGGGGCGAGCAGTACTTC. It yields the protein CASSLESGGEQYF.

This clone was recorded once. The chain is built from TRBV5-8 and TRBJ2-7; D may be TRBD1 (5 bases). The germline CDR1 and CDR2 sequences are SGHTS and YDEGEE. The length of the CDR3 is 14 residues. V lost 4 bases and J lost 0, with 11 bases in between. The CDR3 bases are TGTGCCAGCAGCCCGGTGGGGCTCTCCTACGAGCAGTACTTC. Amino acids: CASSPVGLSYEQYF.

The chain has TRBV7-8 and TRBJ1-1; 8 bases line up with TRBD1. CDR3 length: 16 amino acids. In germline, CDR1 is SGHVS, CDR2 FQNEAQ. V lost 1 base to trimming and J lost 1 base; unmatched junction nucleotides: 5. CDR3 bases: TGTGCCAGCAGCTTAGGGGCAGGGGGCACGAACACTGAAGCTTTCTTT. This translates into CASSLGAGGTNTEAFF.

The V gene is TRBV2, the J gene TRBJ2-3; the D is unclear. Germline values: CDR1 SNHLY, CDR2 FYNNEI. The CDR3 totals 14 residues. The V end lost 8 bases, the J end lost 0 bases, and 12 bases lay between the germline ends. CDR3 in DNA: TGTGCCAGCCAAGACTCTTCTAGCACAGATACGCAGTATTTT. Encoded protein: CASQDSSSTDTQYF.

V is TRBV10-3 and J is TRBJ2-3; weak D call: TRBD1 (5 bases). V was clipped by 2 bases and J by 6 bases, with 15 bases between them. The CDR3 totals 15 residues. The germline CDR1 and CDR2 sequences are ENHRY and SYGVKD. The CDR3 spells CAISEGQGVGDTQYF. The CDR3 nucleotides read TGTGCCATCAGTGAGGGGCAGGGTGTAGGGGATACGCAGTATTTT.

This sequence joins TRBV27 and TRBJ1-1; the D is unclear. Germline lookup yields CDR1 MNHEY and CDR2 SMNVEV (reference sequence). CDR3 length: 12 amino acids. Trimming stripped 5 bases from V and 11 bases from J, with 15 bases between. The CDR3 region is CASSAASRRAFF. The CDR3 DNA reads TGTGCCAGCAGTGCGGCATCTAGAAGGGCTTTCTTT.